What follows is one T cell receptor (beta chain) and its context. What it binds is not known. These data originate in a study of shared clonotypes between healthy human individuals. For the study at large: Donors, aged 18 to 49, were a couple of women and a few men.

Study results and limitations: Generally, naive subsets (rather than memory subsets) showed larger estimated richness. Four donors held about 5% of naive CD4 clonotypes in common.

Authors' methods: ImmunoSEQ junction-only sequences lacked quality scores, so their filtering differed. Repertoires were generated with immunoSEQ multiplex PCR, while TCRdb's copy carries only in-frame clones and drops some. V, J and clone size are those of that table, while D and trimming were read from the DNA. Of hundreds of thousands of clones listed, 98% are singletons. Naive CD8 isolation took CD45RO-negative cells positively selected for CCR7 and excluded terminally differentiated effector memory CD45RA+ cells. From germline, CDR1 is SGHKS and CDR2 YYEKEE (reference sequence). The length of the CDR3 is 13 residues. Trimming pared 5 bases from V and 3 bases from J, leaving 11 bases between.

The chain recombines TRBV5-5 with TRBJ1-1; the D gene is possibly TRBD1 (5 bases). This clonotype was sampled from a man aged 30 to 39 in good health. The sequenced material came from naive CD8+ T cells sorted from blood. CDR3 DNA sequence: TGTGCCAGCAGTCAGTGGGACTACACTGAAGCTTTCTTT. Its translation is CASSQWDYTEAFF.